Listed below are T cell receptor beta chains from one sample, sequenced in a study of human T cells and chemical hapten exposure. TCRdb reanalysed the RACE reads using MiXCR and keeps one entry per CDR3 protein. The table includes just under 350,000 distinct CDR3 sequences, approximately 6.9% detected once. The specimen comprised whole blood, sampled in connection with sensitization to the hapten diphenylcyclopropenone (DPC). These receptors were taken from a woman aged 18 to 35 with alopecia areata. Some clones in this sample may be carry-over from other donors' samples. The CDR3 runs from the conserved cysteine through the conserved F or W. A D gene is named only where the DNA matches it firmly. The listing skips clone size in some rows; elsewhere it reads once, few, many or a size class.

v_call	clone_size	d_call	j_call	cdr3_nt	cdr3_aa
TRBV5-1	NA	NA	TRBJ2-7	TGCGCCAGCAGCTCCTATCGGGACGCATTACCAGGCGAGCAGTACTTC	CASSSYRDALPGEQYF
TRBV6-6	few	NA	TRBJ2-1	TGTGCCAGCAGTTACTTACAGGGAATAGGCGATGAGCAGTTCTTC	CASSYLQGIGDEQFF
TRBV12-3/TRBV12-4	many	NA	TRBJ1-1	TGTGCCAGCAGTCCAGGGCAAACTGAAGCTTTCTTT	CASSPGQTEAFF
TRBV4-1	NA	NA	TRBJ2-1	TGCGCCAGCAGCCTCTTCGGGGGAGGCGGCAATGAGCAGTTCTTC	CASSLFGGGGNEQFF
TRBV7-2	NA	NA	TRBJ1-2	TGTGCCAGCGGGATAAACAGCTTCAACCACTATGGCTACACCTTC	CASGINSFNHYGYTF
TRBV10-3	NA	TRBD1	TRBJ1-4	TGTGCCATCAGATCCTCAGGGGGTGAAAAACTGTTTTTT	CAIRSSGGEKLFF
TRBV12-5	NA	NA	TRBJ1-1	TGTGCTAGTGGTTTGGAGAGACAGAACACTGAAGCTTTCTTT	CASGLERQNTEAFF
TRBV18	many	NA	TRBJ2-6	TGTGCCAGCTCACCCCCTGGCTCTGGGGCCAACGTCCTGACTTTC	CASSPPGSGANVLTF
TRBV4-3	many	NA	TRBJ1-1	TGCGCCAGCAGCCAAGATAAGGGGACGGTGAACACTGAAGCTTTCTTT	CASSQDKGTVNTEAFF
TRBV3-1	many	TRBD1	TRBJ2-7	TGTGCCAGCAGCCAAGTGAGCACAGGGGGCGCCGAGCAGTACTTC	CASSQVSTGGAEQYF
TRBV28	few	TRBD1	TRBJ2-1	TGTGCCACCGGACAGGGATCGGGGCAGTTCTTC	CATGQGSGQFF
TRBV6-2/TRBV6-3	few	TRBD2	TRBJ2-3	TGTGCCAGCCTCCGGGGGGGGAGTGCAGATACGCAGTATTTT	CASLRGGSADTQYF
TRBV10-3	many	NA	TRBJ2-3	TGTGCCATCAGTGAGCCCTTCCGGGCAGATACGCAGTATTTT	CAISEPFRADTQYF
TRBV3-1	NA	TRBD1	TRBJ2-5	TGTGCCAGCCGGGGACAGCCCAAAGAGACCCAGTACTTC	CASRGQPKETQYF
TRBV7-8	many	NA	TRBJ1-5	TGTGCCAGCAGTCGATATCCCCAGGGTCAGCCCCAGCATTTT	CASSRYPQGQPQHF
TRBV3-1	many	NA	TRBJ2-7	TGCGCCAGCAGCCAGGGATACGAGCAGTACTTC	CASSQGYEQYF
TRBV29-1	NA	NA	TRBJ1-2	TGCAGCGCCGATACGTTTTTATATGGCTACACCTTC	CSADTFLYGYTF
TRBV29-1	many	NA	TRBJ2-1	TGCAGCGTTGATAGGACATGGATAGGGAATGAGCAGTTCTTC	CSVDRTWIGNEQFF
TRBV6-5	NA	TRBD1	TRBJ1-5	TGTGCCAGCAGCCACAGGGGGGTTCAGCCCCAGCATTTT	CASSHRGVQPQHF
TRBV7-8	NA	NA	TRBJ1-4	TGTGCCAGCAGCCCAGGACCCTTAAATGAAAAACTGTTTTTT	CASSPGPLNEKLFF
TRBV28	many	TRBD1	TRBJ2-7	TGTGCCAGCACCTTGGGACAGCGAAGCTACGAGCAGTACTTC	CASTLGQRSYEQYF
TRBV3-1	many	NA	TRBJ2-3	TGTGCCAGCGGGCAGGGAGTGTCAGATACGCAGTATTTT	CASGQGVSDTQYF
TRBV10-3	NA	TRBD2	TRBJ2-1	TGTGCCATCAGTGAGCAGACTAGCGGGACCTACAATGAGCAGTTCTTC	CAISEQTSGTYNEQFF
TRBV5-6	many	NA	TRBJ1-2	TGTGCCAGCAGCTTGGTCCCGGACTATGGCTACACCTTC	CASSLVPDYGYTF
TRBV5-1	many	NA	TRBJ2-3	TGCGCCAGCAGCGCGTTGCAGGGGACAGATACGCAGTATTTT	CASSALQGTDTQYF
TRBV4-2	few	NA	TRBJ1-1	TGTGCCAGCAGCCAAGACTATGGAGCTTTCTTT	CASSQDYGAFF
TRBV5-6	many	NA	TRBJ2-2	TGTGCCAGCAGCTCGGGTACCGGACGGGTCACCGGGGAGCTGTTTTTT	CASSSGTGRVTGELFF
TRBV5-6	many	NA	TRBJ1-5	TGTGCCAGCAGCTCCCCGGGCCGCAGGGTAGGGCAGCCCCAGCATTTT	CASSSPGRRVGQPQHF
TRBV11-3	many	NA	TRBJ2-3	TGTGCCAGCAGCTTAGATGTCGGGGATACGCAGTATTTT	CASSLDVGDTQYF
TRBV6-6	few	NA	TRBJ2-7	TGTGCCAGCAGTTACGGACGGTCCGAGCAGTACTTC	CASSYGRSEQYF
TRBV18	NA	TRBD2	TRBJ2-3	TGTGCCAGCTCGATGAAAGTCCCAGCGGGGGGGATGGATACGCAGTATTTT	CASSMKVPAGGMDTQYF
TRBV20-1	NA	TRBD2	TRBJ2-3	TGCAGTGCCCCGGGGGGTCGGGTTAGCACAGATACGCAGTATTTT	CSAPGGRVSTDTQYF
TRBV15	many	NA	TRBJ1-6	TGTGCCACCAGCAGAGGTTTGCCACAAAATTCACCCCTCCACTTT	CATSRGLPQNSPLHF
TRBV6-4	many	NA	TRBJ2-3	TGTGCCAGCAGTGACGCTCCTGGCACAGATACGCAGTATTTT	CASSDAPGTDTQYF
TRBV7-6	few	NA	TRBJ2-5	TGTGCCAGCAGTGGATTGTTTGGAGAGACCCAGTACTTC	CASSGLFGETQYF
TRBV10-3	few	NA	TRBJ1-3	TGTGCCATCAGTGATCGACCGTCTGGAAACACCATATATTTT	CAISDRPSGNTIYF
TRBV7-2	many	NA	TRBJ2-7	TGTGCCAGCAGCTTAGTGACTGGGGGGCTGGCCTACGAGCAGTACTTC	CASSLVTGGLAYEQYF
TRBV20-1	many	TRBD2	TRBJ2-5	TGCAGTGCTCTAGCGGGGGCTGGTTTTCGAGAGACCCAGTACTTC	CSALAGAGFRETQYF
TRBV5-5	many	TRBD2	TRBJ2-3	TGTGCCAGCAGCTCCTGGACTAGCGGCACAGATACGCAGTATTTT	CASSSWTSGTDTQYF
TRBV11-3	many	TRBD2	TRBJ2-3	TGTGCCAGCAGCGGGACTAGCTCAGATACGCAGTATTTT	CASSGTSSDTQYF